This T cell receptor (beta chain) derives from a study of CD8+ T cells in alopecia areata. Treatment denoted: oral pan-JAK inhibitor, 5-10 mg twice daily. cDNA reverse transcribed from extracted RNA served as the sequencing template. Produced via immunoSEQ multiplex PCR; TCRdb's table is partial and in-frame only. This table holds some 200,000 clones, roughly 64% found once. Germline-derived CDR1 and CDR2 are SGHTA and FQGTGA. Trimming shortened V by 0 bases and J by 9 bases, and 9 bases separated the two germline ends. CDR3 length: 13 residues. V and J are TRBV7-3 and TRBJ2-4; possible D gene TRBD2, 5 bases. This specimen consisted of CD4+ T cells sorted from blood, obtained at week 24, from a patient treated with tofacitinib. The source is a human donor with alopecia areata. The CDR3 sequence is CASSLTGEGIQYF. The CDR3 nucleotides read TGTGCCAGCAGCTTAACGGGAGAGGGCATTCAGTACTTC. The complete variable domain, with remaining parts taken from reference TRBV7-3 and TRBJ2-4, reads GAGVSQTPSNKVTEKGKYVELRCDPISGHTALYWYRQSLGQGPEFLIYFQGTGAADDSGLPNDRFFAVRPEGSVSTLKIQRTERGDSAVYLCASSLTGEGIQYFGAGTRLSVL.